This record covers a single TCR beta chain. The antigen is not known. TCRdb passed the reads through MiXCR, listing each CDR3 protein once. This table has roughly 80,000 distinct CDR3 sequences, under 30% appearing once. This CDR3 region has 13 residues. The V end was cut by 6 bases, the J end by 1 base, with 9 bases between. Germline CDR1 and CDR2: MDHEN and SYDVKM. This entry belongs to a study of T cell repertoires in cytomegalovirus infection. For the study at large: In the study, CMV epitopes included recently identified HLA-C-restricted and well-studied HLA-B-restricted ones. Study outcomes and limitations: What dominated the ex vivo response were HLA-C-restricted CMV-specific TCR beta clonotypes. Cumulated frequencies of public TCR beta families served to identify carriers of CMV plus the relevant HLA.

The rearrangement joins TRBV28 to TRBJ1-1, with D perhaps matching TRBD1 (5 bases). This receptor was obtained from a human donor in good health (CMV status not recorded). Some clones in this sample may be carry-over from other donors' samples. This material consisted of CD8+ T cells from cultured PBMCs, taken from culture after CMV antigen stimulation. In DNA form, the CDR3 reads TGTGCCAGCAGCGTAACAGGGAACACTGAAGCTTTCTTT. Translated, it gives CASSVTGNTEAFF.